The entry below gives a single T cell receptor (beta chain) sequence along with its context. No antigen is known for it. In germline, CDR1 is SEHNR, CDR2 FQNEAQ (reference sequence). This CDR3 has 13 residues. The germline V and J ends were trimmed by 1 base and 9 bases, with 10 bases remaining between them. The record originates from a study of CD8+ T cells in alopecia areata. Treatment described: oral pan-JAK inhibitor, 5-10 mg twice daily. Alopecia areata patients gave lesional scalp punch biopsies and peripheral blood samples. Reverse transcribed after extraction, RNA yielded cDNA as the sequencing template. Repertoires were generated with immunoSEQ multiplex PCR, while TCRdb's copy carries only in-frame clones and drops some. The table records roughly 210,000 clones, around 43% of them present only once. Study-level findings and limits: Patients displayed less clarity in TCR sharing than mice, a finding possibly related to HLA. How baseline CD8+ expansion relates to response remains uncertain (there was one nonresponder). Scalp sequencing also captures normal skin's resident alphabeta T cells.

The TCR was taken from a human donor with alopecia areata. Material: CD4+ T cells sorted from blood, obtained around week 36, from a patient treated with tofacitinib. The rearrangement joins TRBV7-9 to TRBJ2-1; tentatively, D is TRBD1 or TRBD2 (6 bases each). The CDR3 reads CASSLVSGAEQFF. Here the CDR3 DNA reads TGTGCCAGCAGCTTAGTTTCGGGGGCTGAGCAGTTCTTC.